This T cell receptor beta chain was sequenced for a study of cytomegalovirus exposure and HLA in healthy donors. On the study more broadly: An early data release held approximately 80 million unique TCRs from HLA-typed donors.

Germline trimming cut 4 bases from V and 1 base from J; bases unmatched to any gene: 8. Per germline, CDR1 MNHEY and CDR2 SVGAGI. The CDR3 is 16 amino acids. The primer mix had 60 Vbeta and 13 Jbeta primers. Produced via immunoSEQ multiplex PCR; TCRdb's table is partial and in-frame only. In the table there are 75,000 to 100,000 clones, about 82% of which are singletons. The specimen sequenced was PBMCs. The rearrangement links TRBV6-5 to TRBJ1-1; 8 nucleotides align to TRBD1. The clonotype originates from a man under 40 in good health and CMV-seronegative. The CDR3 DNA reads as TGTGCCAGCAGTTTCCGCCCGGGGACAGGGAACACTGAAGCTTTCTTT. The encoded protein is CASSFRPGTGNTEAFF.